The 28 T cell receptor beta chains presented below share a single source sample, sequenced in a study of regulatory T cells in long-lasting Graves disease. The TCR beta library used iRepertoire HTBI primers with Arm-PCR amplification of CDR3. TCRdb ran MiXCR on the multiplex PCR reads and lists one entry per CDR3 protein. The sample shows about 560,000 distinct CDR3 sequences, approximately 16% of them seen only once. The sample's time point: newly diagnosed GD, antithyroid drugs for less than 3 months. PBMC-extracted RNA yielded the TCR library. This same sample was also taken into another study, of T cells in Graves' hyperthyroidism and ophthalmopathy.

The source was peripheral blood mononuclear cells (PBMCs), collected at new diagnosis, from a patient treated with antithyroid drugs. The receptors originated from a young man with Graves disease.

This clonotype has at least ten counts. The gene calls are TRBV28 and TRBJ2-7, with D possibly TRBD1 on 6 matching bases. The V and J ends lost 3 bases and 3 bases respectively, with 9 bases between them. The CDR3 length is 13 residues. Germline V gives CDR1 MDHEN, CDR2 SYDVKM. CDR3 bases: TGTGCCAGCAGTTTTACAGGGTTCTACGAGCAGTACTTC. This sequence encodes CASSFTGFYEQYF. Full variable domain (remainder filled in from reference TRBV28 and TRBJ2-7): DVKVTQSSRYLVKRTGEKVFLECVQDMDHENMFWYRQDPGLGLRLIYFSYDVKMKEKGDIPEGYSVSREKKERFSLILESASTNQTSMYLCASSFTGFYEQYFGPGTRLTVT.

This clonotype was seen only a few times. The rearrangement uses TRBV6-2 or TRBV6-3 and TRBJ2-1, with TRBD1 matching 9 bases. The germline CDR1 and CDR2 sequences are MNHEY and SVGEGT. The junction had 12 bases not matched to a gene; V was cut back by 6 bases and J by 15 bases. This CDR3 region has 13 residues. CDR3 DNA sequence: TGTGCCAGCAGACAGGGGGCGCGGGTATCCACGTTCTTC. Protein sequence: CASRQGARVSTFF.

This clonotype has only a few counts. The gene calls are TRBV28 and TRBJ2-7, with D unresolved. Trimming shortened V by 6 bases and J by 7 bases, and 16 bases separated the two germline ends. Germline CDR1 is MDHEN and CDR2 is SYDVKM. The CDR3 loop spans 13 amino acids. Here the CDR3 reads CASSPGLRREQYF. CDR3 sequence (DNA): TGTGCCAGCAGCCCGGGCCTCCGCAGGGAGCAGTACTTC. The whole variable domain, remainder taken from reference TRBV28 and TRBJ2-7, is DVKVTQSSRYLVKRTGEKVFLECVQDMDHENMFWYRQDPGLGLRLIYFSYDVKMKEKGDIPEGYSVSREKKERFSLILESASTNQTSMYLCASSPGLRREQYFGPGTRLTVT.

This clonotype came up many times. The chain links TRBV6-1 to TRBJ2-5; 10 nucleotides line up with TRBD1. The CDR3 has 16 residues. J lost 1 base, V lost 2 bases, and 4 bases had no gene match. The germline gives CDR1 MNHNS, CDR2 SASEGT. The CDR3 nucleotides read TGTGCCAGCAGTGAACGGGACAGGGGTTTCCAAGAGACCCAGTACTTC. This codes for CASSERDRGFQETQYF.

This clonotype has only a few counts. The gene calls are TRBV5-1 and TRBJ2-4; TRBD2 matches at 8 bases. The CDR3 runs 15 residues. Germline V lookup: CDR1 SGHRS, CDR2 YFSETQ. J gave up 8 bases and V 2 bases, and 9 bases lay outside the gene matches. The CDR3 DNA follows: TGCGCCAGCAGCTTTTTAGCGGGACTGGAGGACATTCAGTACTTC. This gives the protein CASSFLAGLEDIQYF.

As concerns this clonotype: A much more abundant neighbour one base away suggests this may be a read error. The CDR3 DNA reads as TGTGCCAGCAGTACGACTAGCGGGAGGGCCTACGAGCAGTACTTC. This translates into CASSTTSGRAYEQYF. The chain employs TRBV6-1 and TRBJ2-7, with 14 bases that match TRBD2. This CDR3 spans 15 amino acids. The germline V gene encodes CDR1 MNHNS and CDR2 SASEGT. J was trimmed by 2 bases and V by 5 bases; bases with no gene match: 2.

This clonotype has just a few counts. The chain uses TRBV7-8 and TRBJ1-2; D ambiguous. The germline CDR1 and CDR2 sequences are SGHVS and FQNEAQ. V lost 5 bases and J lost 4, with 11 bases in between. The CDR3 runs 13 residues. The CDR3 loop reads CASSEQSGYGYTF. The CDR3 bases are TGTGCCAGCAGCGAGCAAAGCGGCTATGGCTACACCTTC.

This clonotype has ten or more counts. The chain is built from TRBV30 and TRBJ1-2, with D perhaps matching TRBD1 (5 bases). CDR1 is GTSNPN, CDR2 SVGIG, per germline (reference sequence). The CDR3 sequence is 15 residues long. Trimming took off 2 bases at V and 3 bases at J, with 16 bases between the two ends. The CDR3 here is CAWSYGDPRYYGYTF. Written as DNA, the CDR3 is TGTGCCTGGAGTTACGGGGACCCGCGATACTATGGCTACACCTTC.

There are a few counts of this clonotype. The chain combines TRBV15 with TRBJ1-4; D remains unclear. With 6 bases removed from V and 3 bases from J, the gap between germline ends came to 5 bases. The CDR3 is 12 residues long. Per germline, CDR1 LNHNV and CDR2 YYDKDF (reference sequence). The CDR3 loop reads CATRSANEKLFF. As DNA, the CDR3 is TGTGCCACCAGGTCTGCTAATGAAAAACTGTTTTTT.

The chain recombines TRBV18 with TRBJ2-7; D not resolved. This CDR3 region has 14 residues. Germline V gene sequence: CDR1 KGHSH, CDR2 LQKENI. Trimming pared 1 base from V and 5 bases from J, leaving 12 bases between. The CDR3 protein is CASSPLDRTDEQYF. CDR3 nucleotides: TGTGCCAGCTCACCACTGGATCGGACGGACGAGCAGTACTTC.

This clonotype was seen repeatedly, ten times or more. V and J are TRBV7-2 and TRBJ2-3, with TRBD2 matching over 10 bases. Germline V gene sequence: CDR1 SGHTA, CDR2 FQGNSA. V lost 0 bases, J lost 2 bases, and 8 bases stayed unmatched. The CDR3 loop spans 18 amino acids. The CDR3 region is CASSLASSGGGYTDTQYF. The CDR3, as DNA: TGTGCCAGCAGCTTAGCGTCTAGCGGGGGAGGTTACACAGATACGCAGTATTTT.

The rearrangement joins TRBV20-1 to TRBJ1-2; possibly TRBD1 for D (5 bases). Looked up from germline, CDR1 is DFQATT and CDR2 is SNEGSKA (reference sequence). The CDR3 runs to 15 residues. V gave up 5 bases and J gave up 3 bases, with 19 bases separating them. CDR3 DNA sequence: TGCAGTGCTTCTCTTACACCCGGGGGAGACTATGGCTACACCTTC. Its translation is CSASLTPGGDYGYTF.

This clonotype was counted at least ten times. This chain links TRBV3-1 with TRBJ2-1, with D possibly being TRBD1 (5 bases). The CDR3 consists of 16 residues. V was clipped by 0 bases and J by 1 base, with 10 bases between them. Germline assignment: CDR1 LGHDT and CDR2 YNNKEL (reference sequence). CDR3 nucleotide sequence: TGTGCCAGCAGCCAAGACCAGGGCATATCCTACAATGAGCAGTTCTTC. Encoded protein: CASSQDQGISYNEQFF.

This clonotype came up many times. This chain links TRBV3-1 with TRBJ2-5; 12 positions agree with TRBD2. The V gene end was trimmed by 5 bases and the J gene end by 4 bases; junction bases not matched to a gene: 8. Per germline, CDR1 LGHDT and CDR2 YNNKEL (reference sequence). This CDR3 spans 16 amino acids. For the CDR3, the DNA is TGTGCCAGCAGCTTAAGCGCGGGACTAGCGGGAGAGACCCAGTACTTC. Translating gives CASSLSAGLAGETQYF.

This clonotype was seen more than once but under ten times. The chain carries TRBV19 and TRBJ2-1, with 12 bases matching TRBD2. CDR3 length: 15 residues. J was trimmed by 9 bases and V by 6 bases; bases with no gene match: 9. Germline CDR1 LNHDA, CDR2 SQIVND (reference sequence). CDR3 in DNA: TGTGCCAGTAGCCCACTAGCGGGGGGAGTATCTGAGCAGTTCTTC. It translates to CASSPLAGGVSEQFF.

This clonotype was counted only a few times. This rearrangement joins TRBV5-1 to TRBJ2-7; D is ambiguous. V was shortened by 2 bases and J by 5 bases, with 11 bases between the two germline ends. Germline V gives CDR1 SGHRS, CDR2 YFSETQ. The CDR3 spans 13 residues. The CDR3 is CASSLGPRNEQYF. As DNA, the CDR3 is TGCGCCAGCAGCTTAGGGCCACGTAACGAGCAGTACTTC.

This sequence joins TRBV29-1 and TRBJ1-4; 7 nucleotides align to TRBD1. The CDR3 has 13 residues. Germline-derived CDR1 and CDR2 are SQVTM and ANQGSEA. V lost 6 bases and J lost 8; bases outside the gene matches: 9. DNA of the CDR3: TGCAGCGTCGGCGGAGGGGGCAGGGAAAAACTGTTTTTT. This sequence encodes CSVGGGGREKLFF.

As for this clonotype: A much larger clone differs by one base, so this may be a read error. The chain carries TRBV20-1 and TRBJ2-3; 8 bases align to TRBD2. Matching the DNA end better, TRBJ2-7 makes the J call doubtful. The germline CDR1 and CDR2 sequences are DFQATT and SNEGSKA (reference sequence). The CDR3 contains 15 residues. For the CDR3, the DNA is TGCAGTGCTAGACCCGGGACTAGACGGGCCAATGAGCAGTACTTC. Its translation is CSARPGTRRANEQYF.

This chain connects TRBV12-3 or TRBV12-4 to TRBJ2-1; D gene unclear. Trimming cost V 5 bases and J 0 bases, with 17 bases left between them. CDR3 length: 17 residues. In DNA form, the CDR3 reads TGTGCCAGCAGTGCTCTGACCGGGCCTAGCTCCTACAATGAGCAGTTCTTC. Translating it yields CASSALTGPSSYNEQFF.

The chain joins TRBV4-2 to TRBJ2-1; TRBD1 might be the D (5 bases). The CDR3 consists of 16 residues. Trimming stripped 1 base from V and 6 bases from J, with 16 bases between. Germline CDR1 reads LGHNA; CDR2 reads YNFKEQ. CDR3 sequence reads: CASSQVKGRGFNEQFF. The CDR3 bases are TGTGCCAGCAGCCAAGTCAAAGGTAGGGGCTTCAATGAGCAGTTCTTC.

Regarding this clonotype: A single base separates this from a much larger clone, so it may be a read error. CDR3 region: CASSGTGIYTGELFF. The CDR3 nucleotides are TGTGCCAGCAGCGGGACCGGGATCTACACCGGGGAGCTGTTTTTT. The chain has TRBV7-9 and TRBJ2-2, with D perhaps TRBD1 or TRBD2 (5 bases each). Trimming left V 5 bases short and J 3 bases short, with 13 bases between. This CDR3 is 15 amino acids long. CDR1 is SEHNR, CDR2 FQNEAQ, per germline (reference sequence).

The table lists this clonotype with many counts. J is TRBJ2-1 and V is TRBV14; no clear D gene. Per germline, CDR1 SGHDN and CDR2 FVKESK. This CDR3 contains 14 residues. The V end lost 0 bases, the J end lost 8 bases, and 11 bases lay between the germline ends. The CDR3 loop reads CASSQETPGDEQFF. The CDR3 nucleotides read TGTGCCAGCAGCCAAGAAACACCCGGCGATGAGCAGTTCTTC.

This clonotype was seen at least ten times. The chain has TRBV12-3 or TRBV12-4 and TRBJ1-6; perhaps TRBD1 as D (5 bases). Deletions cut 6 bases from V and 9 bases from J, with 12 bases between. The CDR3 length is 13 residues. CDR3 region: CASSTGRGSPLHF. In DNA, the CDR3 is TGTGCCAGCAGCACGGGACGAGGTTCACCCCTCCACTTT.

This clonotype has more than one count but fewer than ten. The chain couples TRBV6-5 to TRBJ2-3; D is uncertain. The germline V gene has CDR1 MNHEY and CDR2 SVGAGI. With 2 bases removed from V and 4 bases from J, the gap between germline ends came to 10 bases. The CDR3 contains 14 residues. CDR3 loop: CASSYGPESDTQYF. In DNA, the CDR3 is TGTGCCAGCAGTTACGGGCCTGAATCAGATACGCAGTATTTT.

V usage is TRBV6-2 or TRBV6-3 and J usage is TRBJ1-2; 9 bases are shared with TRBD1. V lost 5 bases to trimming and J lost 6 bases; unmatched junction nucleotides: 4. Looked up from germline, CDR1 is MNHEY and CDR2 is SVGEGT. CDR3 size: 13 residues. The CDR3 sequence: CASSHRGPDGYTF. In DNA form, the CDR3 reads TGTGCCAGCAGTCACAGGGGGCCGGATGGCTACACCTTC.

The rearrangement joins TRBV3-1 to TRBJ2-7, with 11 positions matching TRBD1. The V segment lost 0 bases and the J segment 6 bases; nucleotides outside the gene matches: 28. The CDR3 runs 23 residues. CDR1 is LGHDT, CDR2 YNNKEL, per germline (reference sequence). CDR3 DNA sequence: TGTGCCAGCAGCCAAGAACGGGTGAAACTTCCAAGACCGGCCGGGACAGGGGGGGTCGAGCAGTACTTC. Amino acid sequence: CASSQERVKLPRPAGTGGVEQYF.

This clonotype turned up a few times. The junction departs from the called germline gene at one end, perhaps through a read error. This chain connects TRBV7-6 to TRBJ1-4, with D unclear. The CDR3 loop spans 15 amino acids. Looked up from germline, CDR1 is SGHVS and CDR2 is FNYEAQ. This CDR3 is CASSLAGAEVEKLFF. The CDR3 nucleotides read TGTGCCAGCAGTTTAGCGGGTGCAGAGGTGGAAAAACTGTTTTTT.

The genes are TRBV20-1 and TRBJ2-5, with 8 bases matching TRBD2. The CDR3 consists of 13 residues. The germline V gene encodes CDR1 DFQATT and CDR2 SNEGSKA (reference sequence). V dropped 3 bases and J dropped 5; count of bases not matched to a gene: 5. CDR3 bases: TGCAGTGCTAGCGGGAGGGCCAGGGAGACCCAGTACTTC. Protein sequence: CSASGRARETQYF.